This T cell receptor (beta chain) is drawn from a study of blood T cell repertoires in COVID-19. Sequencing was performed with immunoSEQ multiplex PCR; in TCRdb, only in-frame clones are kept and a portion is missing. The data hold 70,000 to 85,000 clones, with roughly 78% observed a single time. The CDR3 extends over 15 amino acids. This clonotype was sampled from a man aged 60 to 69 with acute or convalescent COVID-19. The sequenced material came from peripheral blood. The chain employs TRBV21-1 and TRBJ1-1; the tabulated D call, TRBD1, remains unverified against the DNA. TRBV21-1 constitutes a pseudogene. The CDR3 region is CASQIPGQGNTEAFF. The CDR3 DNA sequence: TGTGCCAGCCAGATTCCGGGACAGGGGAACACTGAAGCTTTCTTT.